This T cell receptor (beta chain) was identified in a study of vaccination and CD4 T cells after COVID-19. Study in general: The stimulating agents, overlapping spike peptides, came from SARS-CoV-2, HCoV-NL63, HCoV-OC43 and HCoV-229E.

This clonotype was picked up a small number of times. What it binds is unknown. Oncomine TCR Beta short-read sequencing was applied to DNA from cultured CD4+ T cells. One entry per CDR3 protein, called by TCRdb with MiXCR from the PCR reads. Among more than 15,000 distinct CDR3 sequences, approximately 50% were seen once, and the ten largest hold 20%. As for time point: late sampling 161 to 241 days after vaccination in a few convalescent patients. Treatment defined: approximately 10-day PBMC culture with coronavirus spike peptide pools or control peptides (ViraFEST assay). The cultures had half their medium swapped for fresh IL-2 medium on days 3 and 7. Germline-derived CDR1 and CDR2 are SGHTA and FQGNSA. The CDR3 contains 14 residues. The V end was cut by 0 bases, the J end by 6 bases, with 11 bases between.

Here the sequenced sample was CD4+ T cells from blood, cultured in vitro, taken about 7 months after SARS-CoV-2 vaccination. The sequence was obtained from a human donor who had recovered from COVID-19. The chain employs TRBV7-2 and TRBJ1-1, with a tentative D call TRBD1 (5 bases). The CDR3 nucleotides are TGTGCCAGCAGCTTAGCATGGTCAGGGTCTGAAGCTTTCTTT. As protein: CASSLAWSGSEAFF.